This T cell receptor (beta chain) came from a study of identical twins. Regarding this clonotype: Antigen: not known.

TCRdb processed the 5' RACE reads anew with MiXCR; each CDR3 protein has one entry. In the table there are 1.5 million to 2 million distinct CDR3 sequences, roughly 35% of which are singletons. The V segment lost 0 bases and the J segment 3 bases; nucleotides outside the gene matches: 4. This CDR3 comprises 15 residues. Per the germline V gene, CDR1 is MNHNS and CDR2 is SASEGT. Points from the study as a whole: Whereas memory repertoires showed no such difference, abundant cord blood beta clonotypes carried fewer insertions.

Sequenced material: cord blood. This receptor was taken from a newborn girl in good health. J is TRBJ1-2 and V is TRBV6-1; 7 bases match TRBD1. The CDR3: CASSEALGQHYGYTF. DNA of the CDR3: TGTGCCAGCAGTGAAGCGTTGGGACAGCACTATGGCTACACCTTC.